These 19 T cell receptor beta chains came from one sample sequenced in a study of CD8 T cells in ankylosing spondylitis. A single record per CDR3 protein comes from TCRdb applying MiXCR to the 5' RACE reads. The sample lists 26,000 or so distinct CDR3 sequences, 6.5% to 9.5% occurring once. Sequencing used blood. These receptor sequences come from a male donor with ankylosing spondylitis or in good health (not recorded which).

DNA of the CDR3: TGCGCCAGCAGCACCGGGACAGGGGGCACTGAAGCTTTCTTT. Translation gives CASSTGTGGTEAFF. J is TRBJ1-1 and V is TRBV5-1, with 11 nucleotides matching TRBD1. This CDR3 has 14 residues. From germline, CDR1 is SGHRS and CDR2 YFSETQ. The V gene end was trimmed by 4 bases and the J gene end by 4 bases; junction bases not matched to a gene: 3.

This clonotype was found a few times. J is TRBJ2-7 and V is TRBV29-1; 10 bases map to TRBD2. The V and J ends lost 3 bases and 3 bases, in that order; junction bases with no gene match: 2. The CDR3 totals 13 residues. Germline-derived CDR1 and CDR2 are SQVTM and ANQGSEA. The CDR3 nucleotides are TGCAGCGTTGATCCTAGCGGGAGCTACGAGCAGTACTTC. Translating it yields CSVDPSGSYEQYF.

This clonotype was seen ten or more times. The genes are TRBV20-1 and TRBJ2-1; 9 bases line up with TRBD1. Trimming took 6 bases from V and 0 from J; bases not matched to a gene: 3. CDR3 length: 14 residues. Per the germline V gene, CDR1 is DFQATT and CDR2 is SNEGSKA (reference sequence). CDR3 coding DNA: TGCAGTGCCCTGGGACAGGGCTCCTACAATGAGCAGTTCTTC. This gives the protein CSALGQGSYNEQFF.

The V gene is TRBV6-4, the J gene TRBJ2-3; no clear D. Germline V gene lookup returns CDR1 MRHNA and CDR2 SNTAGT. Trimming took off 5 bases at V and 2 bases at J, with 8 bases between the two ends. This CDR3 has 13 residues. CDR3 nucleotides: TGTGCCAGCAGTCTAGGTTCCACAGATACGCAGTATTTT. It yields the protein CASSLGSTDTQYF.

This clonotype was counted a few times. The CDR3 DNA reads as TGCAGCGTTGATCTGGTAGGGGGACCAGATACGCAGTATTTT. It is translated as CSVDLVGGPDTQYF. This chain joins TRBV29-1 and TRBJ2-3; TRBD1 is a possible D gene (6 bases). Germline V gene lookup returns CDR1 SQVTM and CDR2 ANQGSEA. V was clipped by 3 bases and J by 4 bases, with 14 bases between them. This CDR3 has 14 residues.

The sample holds a few counts of this clonotype. The chain carries TRBV13 and TRBJ2-5, with 10 positions matching TRBD2. V was clipped by 5 bases and J by 5 bases; unmatched bases: 5. Germline V gene sequence: CDR1 PRHDT, CDR2 FYEKMQ (reference sequence). The CDR3 is made up of 14 amino acids. CDR3 in amino acids: CASSPRLAGETQYF. In nucleotides, the CDR3 is TGTGCCAGCAGCCCACGACTAGCGGGTGAGACCCAGTACTTC.

This clonotype was found a few times. The chain is built from TRBV20-1 and TRBJ2-5; the match to TRBD1 covers 10 bases. The CDR3 length is 13 residues. The V gene's germline CDR1 is DFQATT and CDR2 SNEGSKA (reference sequence). The V segment lost 3 bases and the J segment 5 bases; nucleotides outside the gene matches: 3. The CDR3, as DNA: TGCAGTGCTAGGACAGGGGGCCGTGAGACCCAGTACTTC. Protein sequence: CSARTGGRETQYF.

This rearrangement joins TRBV5-1 to TRBJ2-3, with unresolved D. This CDR3 has 14 amino acids. Germline CDR1 is SGHRS and CDR2 is YFSETQ. Trimming cost V 0 bases and J 0 bases, with 5 bases left between them. This CDR3 is CASSLDQSTDTQYF. CDR3 coding DNA: TGCGCCAGCAGCTTGGATCAGAGCACAGATACGCAGTATTTT. Combining the CDR3 with reference TRBV5-1 and TRBJ2-3 gives the whole variable domain KAGVTQTPRYLIKTRGQQVTLSCSPISGHRSVSWYQQTPGQGLQFLFEYFSETQRNKGNFPGRFSGRQFSNSRSEMNVSTLELGDSALYLCASSLDQSTDTQYFGPGTRLTVL.

The sample holds a few counts of this clonotype. The rearrangement uses TRBV10-3 and TRBJ1-1; D not resolved. V was trimmed by 0 bases and J by 8 bases, leaving 7 bases between them. Germline-derived CDR1 and CDR2 are ENHRY and SYGVKD. This CDR3 spans 12 amino acids. CDR3 region: CAISESRREAFF. The DNA for the CDR3 is TGTGCCATCAGTGAGTCGCGAAGGGAAGCTTTCTTT.

CDR3 nucleotides: TGTGCCAGCAGTTTAGGAGGACAGGGGGGCACTGAAGCTTTCTTT. Translation: CASSLGGQGGTEAFF. The chain links TRBV28 to TRBJ1-1, with 10 bases fitting TRBD1. The CDR3 totals 15 residues. Germline CDR1 MDHEN, CDR2 SYDVKM. With V trimmed by 2 bases and J by 4 bases, 4 bases remained unmatched.

The chain has TRBV6-1 and TRBJ1-1; a weak D match, TRBD1 (6 bases). The V end lost 6 bases, the J end lost 3 bases, and 17 bases lay between the germline ends. CDR1 is MNHNS and CDR2 is SASEGT in the germline V gene. The CDR3 is made up of 15 amino acids. This CDR3 is CASSPDRTRDTEAFF. The CDR3 DNA reads TGTGCCAGCAGCCCAGACAGGACGAGGGACACTGAAGCTTTCTTT.

The chain uses TRBV28 and TRBJ2-2; D not certain. The germline gives CDR1 MDHEN, CDR2 SYDVKM. CDR3 length: 11 amino acids. The V and J ends lost 3 bases and 6 bases respectively, with 2 bases between them. CDR3 DNA: TGTGCCAGCAGTTTTTCCGGGGAGCTGTTTTTT. It specifies CASSFSGELFF.

The V call is TRBV29-1, the J call TRBJ2-3, with no clear D. Germline loops: CDR1 SQVTM, CDR2 ANQGSEA. The germline V and J ends were trimmed by 5 bases and 2 bases, with 8 bases remaining between them. The CDR3 loop spans 12 amino acids. The CDR3 nucleotides read TGCAGCGTTCTGACCTTCACAGATACGCAGTATTTT. Protein product: CSVLTFTDTQYF.

This clonotype was seen only a few times. The chain employs TRBV7-8 and TRBJ2-7; D possibly matches TRBD1 or TRBD2 (5 bases each). There are 13 residues in the CDR3. In germline, CDR1 is SGHVS, CDR2 FQNEAQ. The DNA of the CDR3 is TGTGCCAGCAGCTCGGGGCCGTCCTCCGAGCAGTACGTC. Protein product: CASSSGPSSEQYV.

The rearrangement uses TRBV7-2 and TRBJ2-3; unclear D gene. This CDR3 spans 16 amino acids. Between the trimmed V and J ends, which lost 5 bases and 1 base, there was a span of 16 bases. CDR1 and CDR2 from the germline V gene are SGHTA and FQGNSA. The CDR3 DNA follows: TGTGCCAGCAGCCTAGGAACAAGGACGGGCACAGATACGCAGTATTTT. This encodes CASSLGTRTGTDTQYF.

This clonotype was seen ten or more times. V and J are TRBV11-2 and TRBJ2-1; TRBD1 aligns across 7 bases. CDR1 and CDR2 from the germline V gene are SGHAT and FQNNGV. The CDR3 runs 15 residues. Trimming cost V 5 bases and J 3 bases; bases outside gene matches: 7. The DNA for the CDR3 is TGTGCCAGCAGCCGACAGGGATTGGGCTACAATGAGCAGTTCTTC. This sequence encodes CASSRQGLGYNEQFF. Drawing the rest from reference TRBV11-2 and TRBJ2-1, the complete variable domain is EAGVAQSPRYKIIEKRQSVAFWCNPISGHATLYWYQQILGQGPKLLIQFQNNGVVDDSQLPKDRFSAERLKGVDSTLKIQPAKLEDSAVYLCASSRQGLGYNEQFFGPGTRLTVL.

There are a few counts of this clonotype. V usage is TRBV20-1 and J usage is TRBJ1-3; D not resolved. CDR1 is DFQATT, CDR2 SNEGSKA, per germline (reference sequence). The CDR3 consists of 15 residues. V dropped 0 bases and J dropped 0 bases, with 9 bases sitting between them. Here the CDR3 reads CSARDSFGSGNTIYF. The DNA of the CDR3 is TGCAGTGCTAGAGACTCATTTGGCTCTGGAAACACCATATATTTT.

In this sample, this clonotype turned up a few times. CDR3 region: CASSPQDLAEKLFF. DNA for the CDR3: TGTGCCAGCAGTCCCCAGGATTTGGCAGAAAAACTGTTTTTT. The chain links TRBV6-1 to TRBJ1-4; D is uncertain. The CDR3 extends over 14 amino acids. Germline CDR1 is MNHNS and CDR2 is SASEGT. The V end lost 5 bases, the J end lost 8 bases, and 15 bases lay between the germline ends.

There are many counts of this clonotype. The gene calls are TRBV11-2 and TRBJ2-1; tentative D call: TRBD2 (6 bases). Looked up from germline, CDR1 is SGHAT and CDR2 is FQNNGV. V lost 2 bases to trimming and J lost 12 bases, with 8 bases between them. The CDR3 covers 11 residues. CDR3 loop: CASSLTGGQFF. The DNA of the CDR3 is TGTGCCAGCAGCTTAACCGGGGGGCAGTTCTTC.